The T cell receptor (beta chain) described here comes from a study of shared clonotypes between healthy human individuals. Whole-study findings and limits: Sampling covered nothing but blood. Tissue TCR repertoires likely differ from those found in blood.

Germline values: CDR1 SGHDN, CDR2 FVKESK. V lost 5 bases and J lost 5, with 8 bases in between. The CDR3 runs 12 residues. The authors' processing: ImmunoSEQ yielded junction-only sequences lacking quality scores, so filtering differed. Produced via immunoSEQ multiplex PCR; TCRdb's table is partial and in-frame only. The V and J calls and clone size come from that table; D and trimming were worked out from the DNA. Altogether around 1.9 million clones are present, more than 85% being singletons, with the ten largest covering around 1.7%. Terminally differentiated effector memory CD45RA+ cells were left out of the naive CD8 fraction, which was CD45RO-negative and positively selected for CCR7. Comment on this clone: What it recognizes is unknown.

Material for sequencing was naive CD8+ T cells from PBMCs. The TCR comes from a man aged 18 to 30 in good health. Some clones in this sample may be carry-over from other donors' samples. The chain joins TRBV14 to TRBJ2-3; no clear D. CDR3 region: CASSANRDTQYF. The CDR3 region has the DNA TGTGCCAGCAGCGCAAATCGAGATACGCAGTATTTT. Variable domain in full (rest from reference TRBV14 and TRBJ2-3): EAGVTQFPSHSVIEKGQTVTLRCDPISGHDNLYWYRRVMGKEIKFLLHFVKESKQDESGMPNNRFLAERTGGTYSTLKVQPAELEDSGVYFCASSANRDTQYFGPGTRLTVL.